Shown below are 18 T cell receptor beta chains from a single sample sequenced in a study of cytomegalovirus exposure and HLA in healthy donors. PCR employed 60 Vbeta and 13 Jbeta primers. This table comes from immunoSEQ multiplex PCR, and its TCRdb copy is limited to in-frame clones, with some not included. The profile shows roughly 190,000 clones, roughly 79% of them singletons. The sample was PBMCs. These receptors were obtained from a woman aged 25 to 39 in good health and CMV-seropositive.

The genes are TRBV19 and TRBJ2-7; possible D gene TRBD2, 6 bases. V was cut by 4 bases and J by 1 base, with 17 bases left in between. The germline CDR1 and CDR2 sequences are LNHDA and SQIVND (reference sequence). The CDR3 length is 16 residues. The CDR3 bases are TGTGCCAGTAGTAGGCTCCCGGGAGTAAGATCCTACGAGCAGTACTTC. Protein product: CASSRLPGVRSYEQYF.

This clone was observed a few times. V usage is TRBV5-4 and J usage is TRBJ2-7, with 8 bases lining up with TRBD2. J gave up 6 bases and V 1 base, and 6 bases lay outside the gene matches. From germline, CDR1 is SGHNT and CDR2 YYREEE (reference sequence). This CDR3 spans 14 amino acids. The CDR3, as DNA: TGTGCCAGCAGCTTGCGGGGGGGGCCGGGCGAGCAGTACTTC. Its protein product is CASSLRGGPGEQYF.

The chain is built from TRBV5-1 and TRBJ1-4; D is ambiguous. In germline, CDR1 is SGHRS, CDR2 YFSETQ. V lost 1 base and J 6 bases, leaving 16 bases between the germline ends. There are 16 residues in the CDR3. The CDR3 bases are TGCGCCAGCAGCTTGAAGGGAACGGAGGTGTATGAAAAACTGTTTTTT. Translating gives CASSLKGTEVYEKLFF.

In its sample, this clone was seen once. V is TRBV6-6 and J is TRBJ1-5; D not certain. From germline, CDR1 is MNHNY and CDR2 SVGAGI (reference sequence). Between the trimmed V and J ends, which lost 4 bases and 4 bases, there was a span of 14 bases. This CDR3 is built from 15 residues. The CDR3, as DNA: TGTGCCAGCAGTTCCCCGCCGCTCCGGAATCAGCCCCAGCATTTT. Protein sequence: CASSSPPLRNQPQHF.

This clone came up a few times. The chain recombines TRBV11-3 with TRBJ1-4, with D perhaps matching TRBD1 (6 bases). The CDR3 covers 15 residues. Germline V gene sequence: CDR1 SGHNT, CDR2 YENEEA. V was cut by 3 bases and J by 8 bases, with 16 bases left in between. This CDR3 reads CASSFLQGSVEKLFF. In DNA, the CDR3 is TGTGCCAGCAGCTTCCTACAGGGATCAGTAGAAAAACTGTTTTTT. Based on the CDR3 plus reference TRBV11-3 and TRBJ1-4, the full variable domain is EAGVVQSPRYKIIEKKQPVAFWCNPISGHNTLYWYLQNLGQGPELLIRYENEEAVDDSQLPKDRFSAERLKGVDSTLKIQPAELGDSAVYLCASSFLQGSVEKLFFGSGTQLSVL.

The V and J genes are TRBV5-6 and TRBJ2-5, with 7 bases matching TRBD2. The ends lost 3 bases at V and 0 bases at J; junction bases unmatched: 17. From germline, CDR1 is SGHDT and CDR2 YYEEEE. The CDR3 consists of 19 residues. The chain's CDR3 is CASSWVLGGTQSYQETQYF. The CDR3 nucleotides are TGTGCCAGCAGCTGGGTACTGGGAGGGACCCAATCGTACCAAGAGACCCAGTACTTC.

This clone was seen a few times. This chain uses TRBV7-7 with TRBJ2-1; D is possibly TRBD2 (6 bases). CDR3 length: 13 amino acids. The V gene lost 3 bases and the J gene lost 8 bases, with 11 bases spanning the gap. The V gene's germline CDR1 is SSHAT and CDR2 FNYEAQ (reference sequence). The CDR3 is CASSLGREDEQFF. As DNA, the CDR3 is TGTGCCAGCAGCTTGGGCAGGGAGGATGAGCAGTTCTTC.

The chain uses TRBV4-3 and TRBJ1-1; no clear D. The CDR3 is 11 residues long. V lost 3 bases and J lost 7, with 6 bases in between. In germline, CDR1 is LGHNA, CDR2 YSLEER. For the CDR3, the DNA is TGCGCCAGCAGCCAGGCTAGTGAAGCTTTCTTT. This encodes CASSQASEAFF.

The gene calls are TRBV5-4 and TRBJ1-1; 7 nucleotides match TRBD1. The V segment lost 3 bases and the J segment 6 bases; nucleotides outside the gene matches: 11. CDR1 and CDR2 from the germline V gene are SGHNT and YYREEE (reference sequence). The CDR3 loop spans 15 amino acids. The chain's CDR3 is CASSSPDRPWAEAFF. For the CDR3, the DNA is TGTGCCAGCAGCTCCCCGGACAGGCCGTGGGCTGAAGCTTTCTTT.

The J gene is TRBJ1-1, the V gene TRBV6-5; 8 bases map to TRBD1. Trimming took 4 bases from V and 4 from J; bases not matched to a gene: 2. Germline CDR1 MNHEY, CDR2 SVGAGI. The CDR3 consists of 13 residues. CDR3 sequence reads: CASSSQGATEAFF. The CDR3 DNA follows: TGTGCCAGCAGTTCTCAGGGGGCCACTGAAGCTTTCTTT.

In this sample, this clone turned up many times. At one boundary the junction diverges from the germline segment, which might be a read error. This chain links TRBV2 with TRBJ2-1, with D possibly TRBD1 on 5 matching bases. Germline V lookup: CDR1 SNHLY, CDR2 FYNNEI. This CDR3 comprises 13 residues. The CDR3 coding sequence is TGCTCAGATGGGGCAAACGGTTTCGATGAGCAGTTCTTC. This gives the protein CSDGANGFDEQFF. Together with reference TRBV2 and TRBJ2-1, the CDR3 gives the full variable domain: EPEVTQTPSHQVTQMGQEVILRCVPISNHLYFYWYRQILGQKVEFLVSFYNNEISEKSEIFDDQFSVERPDGSNFTLKIRSTKLEDSAMYFCSDGANGFDEQFFGPGTRLTVL.

The chain uses TRBV11-3 and TRBJ2-6; D is ambiguous. The CDR3 length is 17 residues. Trimming cost V 1 base and J 0 bases, with 10 bases left between them. The germline gives CDR1 SGHNT, CDR2 YENEEA. For the CDR3, the DNA is TGTGCCAGCAGCTTAGCGTGGGCAGGCTCTGGGGCCAACGTCCTGACTTTC. Translated, it gives CASSLAWAGSGANVLTF.

The rearrangement links TRBV5-1 to TRBJ2-5; 7 nucleotides match TRBD2. CDR3 length: 15 residues. The germline gives CDR1 SGHRS, CDR2 YFSETQ. V lost 0 bases to trimming and J lost 4 bases; unmatched junction nucleotides: 6. CDR3 coding DNA: TGCGCCAGCAGCTTGGGGCTCGGCGGGGGAGAGACCCAGTACTTC. This encodes CASSLGLGGGETQYF. Filled out from reference TRBV5-1 and TRBJ2-5, the complete variable domain reads KAGVTQTPRYLIKTRGQQVTLSCSPISGHRSVSWYQQTPGQGLQFLFEYFSETQRNKGNFPGRFSGRQFSNSRSEMNVSTLELGDSALYLCASSLGLGGGETQYFGPGTRLLVL.

This clone was observed a handful of times. The CDR3 nucleotides are TGTGCCACCACGCCAAACGGGACTAGCGGGAGGACAAACGAGCAGTACTTC. The encoded protein is CATTPNGTSGRTNEQYF. The chain recombines TRBV6-4 with TRBJ2-7; TRBD2 aligns across 15 bases. V shed 10 bases and J 5 bases; nucleotides not matched to a gene: 15. Germline CDR1 is MRHNA and CDR2 is SNTAGT. This CDR3 is built from 17 residues.

V usage is TRBV28 and J usage is TRBJ1-4, with unresolved D. V was clipped by 9 bases and J by 8 bases, with 7 bases between them. Germline lookup yields CDR1 MDHEN and CDR2 SYDVKM. The CDR3 has 10 residues. CDR3 amino acids: CASQLEKLFF. CDR3 DNA sequence: TGTGCCAGTCAACTAGAAAAACTGTTTTTT.

The CDR3 reads CASSTGKNTEAFF. The CDR3 DNA sequence: TGTGCCAGCTCAACAGGGAAGAACACTGAAGCTTTCTTT. This chain links TRBV18 with TRBJ1-1, with a weak D call TRBD1 (6 bases). The V end was cut by 5 bases, the J end by 1 base, with 8 bases between. Germline V gene sequence: CDR1 KGHSH, CDR2 LQKENI. CDR3 length: 13 amino acids.

J is TRBJ2-7 and V is TRBV7-6; 9 nucleotides line up with TRBD1. The CDR3 runs to 14 residues. In germline, CDR1 is SGHVS, CDR2 FNYEAQ. Unmatched junction bases numbered 8, after V lost 5 bases and J lost 6 bases. CDR3 bases: TGTGCCAGCAGCGCTGGGACAGGGTTGATCGAGCAGTACTTC. Its protein is CASSAGTGLIEQYF.

About this clone: Other DNA sequences in the sample encode the same CDR3. The chain is built from TRBV5-1 and TRBJ2-7, with 7 bases fitting TRBD2. Trimming removed 0 bases from V and 2 bases from J; junction bases left unmatched: 8. The CDR3 has 16 amino acids. Looked up from germline, CDR1 is SGHRS and CDR2 is YFSETQ. The CDR3, as DNA: TGCGCCAGCAGCTTGGCTCGGGCTAGCGGCACCTACGAGCAGTACTTC. It specifies CASSLARASGTYEQYF.